This record looks at one T cell receptor (beta chain) sequence and its context. Trimming took off 2 bases at V and 8 bases at J, with 16 bases between the two ends. Germline CDR1 reads SGDLS; CDR2 reads YYNGEE. The CDR3 has 14 amino acids. In the original workflow: Researchers report that nucleated cell counts were estimated from reference gene primer amplification. The assay was immunoSEQ multiplex PCR, and TCRdb's table has in-frame clones only and misses some. V and J calls and clone size are those listed in that table; D and trimming were worked out from the DNA. Of some 180,000 clones detected, approximately 80% appear once; the ten largest clones hold 5.5% to 8%. The data were obtained in a study of blood T cell repertoires in COVID-19. Overall study: There were acute and convalescent COVID-19 samples, and they came from the United States, Italy and Spain. In each case, the material was cDNA or gDNA derived from T cells, B-cell-depleted T cells, or PBMCs.

In Seattle, patients joined the study during active infection and were tracked longitudinally. This clonotype originated in a woman aged 40 to 50 with COVID-19, enrolled during active disease. The sequenced material came from peripheral blood. V is TRBV9 and J is TRBJ1-2; D might be TRBD1 (6 bases). CDR3 sequence reads: CASSVAGVATGYTF. For the CDR3, the DNA is TGTGCCAGCAGCGTGGCAGGGGTCGCAACAGGCTACACCTTC.